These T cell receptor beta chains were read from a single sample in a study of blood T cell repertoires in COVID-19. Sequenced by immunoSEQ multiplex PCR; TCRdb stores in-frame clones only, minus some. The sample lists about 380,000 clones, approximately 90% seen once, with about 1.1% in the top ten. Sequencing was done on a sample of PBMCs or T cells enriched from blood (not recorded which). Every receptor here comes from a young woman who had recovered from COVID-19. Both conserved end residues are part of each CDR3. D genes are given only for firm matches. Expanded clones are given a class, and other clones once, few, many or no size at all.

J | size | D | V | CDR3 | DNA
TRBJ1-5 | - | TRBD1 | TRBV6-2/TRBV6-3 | CASSFQGVVNQPQHF | TGTGCCAGCAGTTTTCAGGGGGTGGTCAATCAGCCCCAGCATTTT
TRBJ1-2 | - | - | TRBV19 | CASSIAGRGYTF | TGTGCCAGTAGTATAGCAGGGCGCGGCTACACCTTC
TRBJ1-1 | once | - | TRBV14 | CASSARWGRGNTEAFF | TGTGCCAGCAGCGCCCGGTGGGGCAGGGGGAACACTGAAGCTTTCTTT
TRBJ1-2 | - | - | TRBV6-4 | CASSDTGGNGYTF | TGTGCCAGCAGTGACACGGGGGGGAATGGCTACACCTTC
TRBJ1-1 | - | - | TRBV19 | CASSIFGQMNTEAFF | TGTGCCAGTAGTATCTTCGGACAAATGAACACTGAAGCTTTCTTT
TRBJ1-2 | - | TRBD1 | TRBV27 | CASSTPGQLLVGYTF | TGTGCCAGCAGTACACCGGGACAGCTGCTCGTTGGCTACACCTTC
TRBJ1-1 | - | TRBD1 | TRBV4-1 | CASSHPTGGEKNTEAFF | TGCGCCAGCAGCCATCCGACAGGGGGTGAAAAGAACACTGAAGCTTTCTTT
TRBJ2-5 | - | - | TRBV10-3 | CAISESGGQLNQETQYF | TGTGCCATCAGTGAGTCGGGGGGACAGTTAAACCAAGAGACCCAGTACTTC
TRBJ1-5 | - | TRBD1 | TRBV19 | CAGQGNGNQPQHF | TGTGCCGGACAGGGGAACGGCAATCAGCCCCAGCATTTT
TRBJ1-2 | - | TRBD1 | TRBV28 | CASSLHQGAQGYGYTF | TGTGCCAGCAGTCTACATCAGGGGGCGCAGGGCTATGGCTACACCTTC
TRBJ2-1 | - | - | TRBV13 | CASIPYGKYNEQFF | TGTGCCAGCATCCCGTACGGGAAATACAATGAGCAGTTCTTC
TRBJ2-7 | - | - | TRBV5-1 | CASSLDSGRYEQYF | TGCGCCAGCAGCTTGGACAGTGGCCGCTACGAGCAGTACTTC
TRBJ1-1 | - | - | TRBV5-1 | CASSLAVGRAVSMNTEAFF | TGCGCCAGCAGCTTGGCAGTAGGCAGGGCGGTTTCCATGAACACTGAAGCTTTCTTT
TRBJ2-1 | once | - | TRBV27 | CASSSGRGQFF | TGTGCCAGCAGTTCCGGTCGAGGGCAGTTCTTC
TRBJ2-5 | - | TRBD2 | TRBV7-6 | CASSRGLALQETQYF | TGTGCCAGCAGCAGGGGACTAGCGCTCCAAGAGACCCAGTACTTC
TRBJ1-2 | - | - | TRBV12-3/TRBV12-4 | CASRNRDYGYTF | TGTGCCTCCCGGAACCGGGACTATGGCTACACCTTC
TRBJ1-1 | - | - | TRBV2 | CASTPIGGNTEAFF | TGTGCCAGCACCCCGATAGGGGGGAACACTGAAGCTTTCTTT
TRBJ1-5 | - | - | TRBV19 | CASTDSYQPQHF | TGTGCCAGCACGGACAGTTATCAGCCCCAGCATTTT
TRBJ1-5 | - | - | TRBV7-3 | CASSLSGGQPQHF | TGTGCCAGCAGCTTAAGCGGGGGGCAGCCCCAGCATTTT
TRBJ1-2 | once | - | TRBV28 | CASRPGVDYGYTF | TGTGCCAGCAGACCCGGGGTGGACTATGGCTACACCTTC
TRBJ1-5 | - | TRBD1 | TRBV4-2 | CASSHGTGDQPQHF | TGTGCCAGCAGCCATGGGACAGGGGATCAGCCCCAGCATTTT
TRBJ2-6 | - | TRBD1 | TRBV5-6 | CASSLGDRVLSGANVLTF | TGTGCCAGCAGCTTGGGGGACAGGGTTTTATCTGGGGCCAACGTCCTGACTTTC
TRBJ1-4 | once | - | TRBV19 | CASSPIDSATNEKLFF | TGTGCCAGTAGCCCGATTGACAGCGCAACTAATGAAAAACTGTTTTTT
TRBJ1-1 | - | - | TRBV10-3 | CAISKTVNTEAFF | TGTGCCATCAGCAAGACAGTGAACACTGAAGCTTTCTTT
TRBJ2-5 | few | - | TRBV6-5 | CASSLTLPQETQYF | TGTGCCAGCAGTTTGACTTTACCTCAAGAGACCCAGTACTTC
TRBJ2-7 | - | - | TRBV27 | CASSNRREQYF | TGTGCCAGCAGTAATCGGAGGGAGCAGTACTTC
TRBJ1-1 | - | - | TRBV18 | CASSQGRDTEAFF | TGTGCCAGCTCCCAGGGCCGGGACACTGAAGCTTTCTTT
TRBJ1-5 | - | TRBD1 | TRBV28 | CASSTQTGLNQPQHF | TGTGCCAGCAGTACCCAGACAGGGCTCAATCAGCCCCAGCATTTT
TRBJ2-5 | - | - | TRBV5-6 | CASSLGQRETQYF | TGTGCCAGCAGCCTAGGACAGCGAGAGACCCAGTACTTC
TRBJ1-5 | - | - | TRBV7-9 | CASSPGSGQPQHF | TGTGCCAGCAGCCCAGGGTCCGGTCAGCCCCAGCATTTT
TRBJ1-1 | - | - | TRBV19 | CASSSRQNTEAFF | TGTGCCAGTAGTAGCCGACAGAACACTGAAGCTTTCTTT
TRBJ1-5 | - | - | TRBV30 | CAWSVGVRQGNPPQHF | TGTGCCTGGAGTGTAGGAGTTAGGCAGGGTAATCCGCCCCAGCATTTT
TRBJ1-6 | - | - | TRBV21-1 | CAPYGSPLHF | TGTGCCCCCTACGGGTCACCCCTCCACTTT
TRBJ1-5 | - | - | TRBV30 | CAWSAGPNQPQHF | TGTGCCTGGAGCGCAGGGCCAAATCAGCCCCAGCATTTT
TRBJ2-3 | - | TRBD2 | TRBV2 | CASSEAQRGDLTDTQYF | TGTGCCAGCAGTGAAGCGCAGCGGGGGGACCTCACAGATACGCAGTATTTT
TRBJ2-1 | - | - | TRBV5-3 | CARQGGRNEQFF | TGTGCCCGCCAAGGAGGGCGCAATGAGCAGTTCTTC
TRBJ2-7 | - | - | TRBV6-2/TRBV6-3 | CASSSQDGYYEQYF | TGTGCCAGCAGTTCCCAAGACGGGTACTACGAGCAGTACTTC
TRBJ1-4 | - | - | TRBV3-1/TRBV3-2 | CASKRDNEKLFF | TGTGCCAGCAAGCGGGATAATGAAAAACTGTTTTTT
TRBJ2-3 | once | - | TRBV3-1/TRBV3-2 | CASSLRGASTDTQYF | TGTGCCAGCAGCTTACGGGGGGCCTCCACAGATACGCAGTATTTT
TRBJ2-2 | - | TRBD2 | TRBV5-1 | CASSLGLAGNTGELFF | TGCGCCAGCAGCCTGGGGCTAGCGGGGAACACCGGGGAGCTGTTTTTT
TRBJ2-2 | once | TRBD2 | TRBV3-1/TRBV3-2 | CASSRTSGGLWSGELFF | TGTGCCAGCAGCCGGACTAGCGGGGGCCTGTGGAGCGGGGAGCTGTTTTTT
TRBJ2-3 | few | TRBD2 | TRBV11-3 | CASSPGTTPDTQYF | TGTGCCAGCAGCCCCGGGACTACCCCAGATACGCAGTATTTT
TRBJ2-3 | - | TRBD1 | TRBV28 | CASSWLGQGAPDTQYF | TGTGCCAGCAGTTGGCTTGGACAGGGGGCGCCAGATACGCAGTATTTT
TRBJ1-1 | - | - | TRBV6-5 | CASSYSMNEGETEAFF | TGTGCCAGCAGTTACTCGATGAACGAGGGCGAGACTGAAGCTTTCTTT
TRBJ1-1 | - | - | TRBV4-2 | CASSQDTGGTEAFF | TGTGCCAGCAGCCAAGATACCGGGGGCACTGAAGCTTTCTTT
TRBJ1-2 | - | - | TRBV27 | CASSLRHTDNYGYTF | TGTGCCAGCAGTTTGCGCCATACAGATAACTATGGCTACACCTTC
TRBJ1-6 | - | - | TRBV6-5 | CASSYSNQGINSPLHF | TGTGCCAGCAGTTACTCAAACCAGGGAATTAATTCACCCCTCCACTTT
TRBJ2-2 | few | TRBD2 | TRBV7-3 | CASSSLLAGHGELFF | TGTGCCAGCAGCTCGCTACTAGCGGGGCACGGGGAGCTGTTTTTT
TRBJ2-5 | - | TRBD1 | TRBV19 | CASSPGTDIAPQYF | TGTGCCAGTAGCCCCGGGACAGACATAGCTCCGCAGTACTTC
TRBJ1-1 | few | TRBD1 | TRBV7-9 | CASSSGTGHSSNTEAFF | TGTGCCAGCAGCTCCGGGACAGGGCATTCCTCTAACACTGAAGCTTTCTTT
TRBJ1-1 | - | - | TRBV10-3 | CAISVDFAEAFF | TGTGCCATCAGTGTCGACTTCGCTGAAGCTTTCTTT
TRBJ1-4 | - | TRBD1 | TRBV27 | CASATGLIEKLFF | TGTGCCAGCGCGACAGGGTTGATTGAAAAACTGTTTTTT
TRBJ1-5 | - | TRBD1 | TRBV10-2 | CATALGQLNQPQHF | TGCGCCACCGCACTGGGACAGCTCAATCAGCCCCAGCATTTT
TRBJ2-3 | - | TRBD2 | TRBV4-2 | CASSPSGGGTDTQYF | TGTGCCAGCAGCCCTAGCGGGGGTGGCACAGATACGCAGTATTTT